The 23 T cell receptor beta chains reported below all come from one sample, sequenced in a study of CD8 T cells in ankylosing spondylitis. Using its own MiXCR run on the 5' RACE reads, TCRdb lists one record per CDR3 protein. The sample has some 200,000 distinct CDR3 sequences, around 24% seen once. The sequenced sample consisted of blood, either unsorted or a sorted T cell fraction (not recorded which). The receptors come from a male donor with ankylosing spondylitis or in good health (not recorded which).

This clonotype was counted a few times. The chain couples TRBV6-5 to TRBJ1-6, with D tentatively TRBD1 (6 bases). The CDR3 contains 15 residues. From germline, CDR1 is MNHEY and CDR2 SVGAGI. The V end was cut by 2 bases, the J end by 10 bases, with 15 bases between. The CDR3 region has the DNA TGTGCCAGCAGTTACGAGGCAGGGGTTCCCTCACCCCTCCACTTT. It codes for CASSYEAGVPSPLHF.

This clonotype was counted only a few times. This chain's CDR3 is CSVYRGGETQYF. The CDR3 nucleotides read TGCAGCGTGTACAGGGGAGGGGAGACCCAGTACTTC. This chain links TRBV29-1 with TRBJ2-5; D assignment may be TRBD1 or TRBD2 (7 bases each). Germline CDR1 is SQVTM and CDR2 is ANQGSEA. Deletions cut 6 bases from V and 5 bases from J, with 13 bases between. CDR3 size: 12 residues.

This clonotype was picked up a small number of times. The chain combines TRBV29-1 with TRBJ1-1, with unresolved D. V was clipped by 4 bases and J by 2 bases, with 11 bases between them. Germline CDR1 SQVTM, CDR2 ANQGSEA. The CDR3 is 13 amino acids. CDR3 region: CSVGKGRNTEAFF. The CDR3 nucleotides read TGCAGCGTTGGAAAGGGAAGAAACACTGAAGCTTTCTTT.

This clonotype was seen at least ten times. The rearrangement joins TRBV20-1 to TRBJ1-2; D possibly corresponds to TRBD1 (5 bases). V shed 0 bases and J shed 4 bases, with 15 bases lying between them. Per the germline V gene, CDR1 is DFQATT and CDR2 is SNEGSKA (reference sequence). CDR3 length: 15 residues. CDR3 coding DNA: TGCAGTGCTAGAGATCAGGGTAGCCTGTCCTATGGCTACACCTTC. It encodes CSARDQGSLSYGYTF.

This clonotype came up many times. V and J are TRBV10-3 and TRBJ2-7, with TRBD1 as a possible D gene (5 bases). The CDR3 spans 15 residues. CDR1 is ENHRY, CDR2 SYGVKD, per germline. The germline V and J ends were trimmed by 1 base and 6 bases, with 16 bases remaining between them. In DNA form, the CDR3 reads TGTGCCATCAGTGAGTTAGGTCAGGGTAAGGGCGAGCAGTACTTC. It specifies CAISELGQGKGEQYF.

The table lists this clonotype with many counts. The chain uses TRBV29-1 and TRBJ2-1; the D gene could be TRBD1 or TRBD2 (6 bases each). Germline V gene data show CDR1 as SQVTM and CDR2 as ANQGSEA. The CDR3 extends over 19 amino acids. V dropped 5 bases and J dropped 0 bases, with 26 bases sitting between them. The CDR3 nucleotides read TGCAGCGTTCTAGGCGGGACACCTCGGACCACCTCCTCCTACAATGAGCAGTTCTTC. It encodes CSVLGGTPRTTSSYNEQFF.

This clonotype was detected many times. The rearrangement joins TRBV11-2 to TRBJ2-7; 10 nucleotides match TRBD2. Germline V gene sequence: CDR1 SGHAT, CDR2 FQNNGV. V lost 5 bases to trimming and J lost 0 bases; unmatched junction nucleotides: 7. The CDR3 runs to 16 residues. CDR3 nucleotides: TGTGCCAGCAGCCTTCACGGACTAGCGGACTCCTACGAGCAGTACTTC. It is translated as CASSLHGLADSYEQYF.

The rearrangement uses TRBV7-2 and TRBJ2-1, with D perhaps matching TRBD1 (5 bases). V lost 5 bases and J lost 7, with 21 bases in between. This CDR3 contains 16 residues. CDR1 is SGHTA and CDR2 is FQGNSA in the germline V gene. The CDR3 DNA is TGTGCCAGCAGCATCGTCGTAACGCCAGGGATGAATGAGCAGTTCTTC. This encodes CASSIVVTPGMNEQFF.

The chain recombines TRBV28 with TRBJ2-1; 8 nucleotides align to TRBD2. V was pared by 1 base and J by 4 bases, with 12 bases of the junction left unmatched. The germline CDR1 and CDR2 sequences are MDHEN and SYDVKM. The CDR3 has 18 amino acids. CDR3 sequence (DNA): TGTGCCAGCAGTTTATATCTCCTTAGCGGGAAACAGTACAATGAGCAGTTCTTC. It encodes CASSLYLLSGKQYNEQFF. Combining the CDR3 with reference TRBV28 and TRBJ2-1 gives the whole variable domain DVKVTQSSRYLVKRTGEKVFLECVQDMDHENMFWYRQDPGLGLRLIYFSYDVKMKEKGDIPEGYSVSREKKERFSLILESASTNQTSMYLCASSLYLLSGKQYNEQFFGPGTRLTVL.

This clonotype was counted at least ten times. The CDR3 coding sequence is TGTGCCAGCAGCTTGACCTCGATGGGGCAACTTAATGAAAAACTGTTTTTT. It encodes CASSLTSMGQLNEKLFF. The chain recombines TRBV5-6 with TRBJ1-4; D is perhaps TRBD1 (5 bases). The CDR3 covers 17 residues. V was pared by 1 base and J by 4 bases, with 17 bases between. Per the germline V gene, CDR1 is SGHDT and CDR2 is YYEEEE. Combining the CDR3 with reference TRBV5-6 and TRBJ1-4 gives the whole variable domain DAGVTQSPTHLIKTRGQQVTLRCSPKSGHDTVSWYQQALGQGPQFIFQYYEEEERQRGNFPDRFSGHQFPNYSSELNVNALLLGDSALYLCASSLTSMGQLNEKLFFGSGTQLSVL.

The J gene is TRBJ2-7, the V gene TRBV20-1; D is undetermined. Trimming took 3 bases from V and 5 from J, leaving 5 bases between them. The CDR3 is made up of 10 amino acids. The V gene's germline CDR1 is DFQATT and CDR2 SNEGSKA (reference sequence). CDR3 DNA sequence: TGCAGTGCTAGGAAGGACGAGCAGTACTTC. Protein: CSARKDEQYF.

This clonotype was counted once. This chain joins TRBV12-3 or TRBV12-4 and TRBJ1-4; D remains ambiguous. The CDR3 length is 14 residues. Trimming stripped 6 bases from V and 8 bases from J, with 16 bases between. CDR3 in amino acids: CASSLFRTGEKLFF. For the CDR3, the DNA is TGTGCCAGCAGCCTATTCCGGACTGGGGAAAAACTGTTTTTT.

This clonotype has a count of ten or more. The chain's CDR3 is CASTPTSGTYEQYF. CDR3 nucleotide sequence: TGTGCCAGCACCCCGACTAGCGGGACCTACGAGCAGTACTTC. The J gene is TRBJ2-7, the V gene TRBV6-1, with 11 positions matching TRBD2. Trimming took 7 bases from V and 2 from J; bases not matched to a gene: 4. CDR1 and CDR2 from the germline V gene are MNHNS and SASEGT. This CDR3 contains 14 residues.

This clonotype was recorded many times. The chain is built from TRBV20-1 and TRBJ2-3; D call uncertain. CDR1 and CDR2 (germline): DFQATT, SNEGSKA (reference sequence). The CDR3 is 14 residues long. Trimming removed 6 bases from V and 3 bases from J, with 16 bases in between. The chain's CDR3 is CSAPGLAQTDTQYF. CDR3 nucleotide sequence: TGCAGTGCCCCGGGTCTTGCGCAGACAGATACGCAGTATTTT.

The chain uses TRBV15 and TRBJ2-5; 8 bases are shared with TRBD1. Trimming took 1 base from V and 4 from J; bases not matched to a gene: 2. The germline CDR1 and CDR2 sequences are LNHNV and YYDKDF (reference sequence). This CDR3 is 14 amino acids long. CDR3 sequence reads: CATSRGQGTETQYF. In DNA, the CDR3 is TGTGCCACCAGCAGAGGACAGGGGACAGAGACCCAGTACTTC.

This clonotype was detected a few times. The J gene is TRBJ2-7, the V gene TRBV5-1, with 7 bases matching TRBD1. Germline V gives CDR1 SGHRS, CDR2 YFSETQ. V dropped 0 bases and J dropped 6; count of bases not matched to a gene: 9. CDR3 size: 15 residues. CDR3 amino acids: CASSLGDRVTAEQYF. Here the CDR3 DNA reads TGCGCCAGCAGCTTGGGCGACAGGGTGACGGCCGAGCAGTACTTC. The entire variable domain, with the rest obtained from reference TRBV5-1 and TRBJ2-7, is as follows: KAGVTQTPRYLIKTRGQQVTLSCSPISGHRSVSWYQQTPGQGLQFLFEYFSETQRNKGNFPGRFSGRQFSNSRSEMNVSTLELGDSALYLCASSLGDRVTAEQYFGPGTRLTVT.

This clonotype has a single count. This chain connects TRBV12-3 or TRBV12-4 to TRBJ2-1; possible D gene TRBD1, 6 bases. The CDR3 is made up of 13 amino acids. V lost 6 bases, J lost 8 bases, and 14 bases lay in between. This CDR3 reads CASRRGHEYEQFF. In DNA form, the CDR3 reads TGTGCCAGCAGGAGGGGACATGAATATGAGCAGTTCTTC.

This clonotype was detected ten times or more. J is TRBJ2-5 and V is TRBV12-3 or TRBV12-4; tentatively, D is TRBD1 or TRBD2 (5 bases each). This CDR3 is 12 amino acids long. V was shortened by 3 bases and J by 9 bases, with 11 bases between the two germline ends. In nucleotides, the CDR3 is TGTGCCAGCAGTTTGGGGGACGCGGCCCAGTACTTC. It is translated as CASSLGDAAQYF.

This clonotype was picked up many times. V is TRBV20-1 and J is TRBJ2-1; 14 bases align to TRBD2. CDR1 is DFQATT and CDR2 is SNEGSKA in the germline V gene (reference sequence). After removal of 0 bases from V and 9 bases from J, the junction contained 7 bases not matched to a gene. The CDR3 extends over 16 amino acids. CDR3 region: CSARDIGTSGRGEQFF. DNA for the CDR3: TGCAGTGCTAGAGATATAGGGACTAGCGGGAGAGGTGAGCAGTTCTTC.

The CDR3 bases are TGTGCCAGCAGCTTAGCCGGGACTAGCGGGACCACTGAGCAGTTCTTC. Its protein is CASSLAGTSGTTEQFF. This chain uses TRBV7-2 with TRBJ2-1; 13 nucleotides line up with TRBD2. The CDR3 spans 16 residues. Trimming cost V 0 bases and J 9 bases; bases outside gene matches: 5. Germline V gene sequence: CDR1 SGHTA, CDR2 FQGNSA. The full variable domain, in which reference TRBV7-2 and TRBJ2-1 provide the parts outside the CDR3, is GAGVSQSPSNKVTEKGKDVELRCDPISGHTALYWYRQSLGQGLEFLIYFQGNSAPDKSGLPSDRFSAERTGGSVSTLTIQRTQQEDSAVYLCASSLAGTSGTTEQFFGPGTRLTVL.

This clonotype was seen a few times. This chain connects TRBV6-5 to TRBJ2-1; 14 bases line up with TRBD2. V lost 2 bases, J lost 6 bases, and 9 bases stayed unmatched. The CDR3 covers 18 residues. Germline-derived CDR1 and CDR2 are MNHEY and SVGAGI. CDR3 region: CASSYGPGLAGGPNEQFF. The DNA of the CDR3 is TGTGCCAGCAGTTACGGGCCAGGACTAGCGGGAGGTCCCAATGAGCAGTTCTTC.

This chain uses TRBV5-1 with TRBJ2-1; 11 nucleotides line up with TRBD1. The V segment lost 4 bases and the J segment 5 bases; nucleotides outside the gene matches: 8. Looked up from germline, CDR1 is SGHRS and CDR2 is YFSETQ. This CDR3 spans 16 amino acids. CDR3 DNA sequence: TGCGCCAGCAGCCCCCTGGACAGGGGGCTTAACAATGAGCAGTTCTTC. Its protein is CASSPLDRGLNNEQFF.

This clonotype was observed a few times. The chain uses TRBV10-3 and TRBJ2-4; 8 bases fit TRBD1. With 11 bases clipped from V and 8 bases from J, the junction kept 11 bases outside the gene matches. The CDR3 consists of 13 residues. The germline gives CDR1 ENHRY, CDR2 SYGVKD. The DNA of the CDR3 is TGTGCCGCTCGGACAGGGCTCGAAGACATTCAGTACTTC. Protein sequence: CAARTGLEDIQYF.